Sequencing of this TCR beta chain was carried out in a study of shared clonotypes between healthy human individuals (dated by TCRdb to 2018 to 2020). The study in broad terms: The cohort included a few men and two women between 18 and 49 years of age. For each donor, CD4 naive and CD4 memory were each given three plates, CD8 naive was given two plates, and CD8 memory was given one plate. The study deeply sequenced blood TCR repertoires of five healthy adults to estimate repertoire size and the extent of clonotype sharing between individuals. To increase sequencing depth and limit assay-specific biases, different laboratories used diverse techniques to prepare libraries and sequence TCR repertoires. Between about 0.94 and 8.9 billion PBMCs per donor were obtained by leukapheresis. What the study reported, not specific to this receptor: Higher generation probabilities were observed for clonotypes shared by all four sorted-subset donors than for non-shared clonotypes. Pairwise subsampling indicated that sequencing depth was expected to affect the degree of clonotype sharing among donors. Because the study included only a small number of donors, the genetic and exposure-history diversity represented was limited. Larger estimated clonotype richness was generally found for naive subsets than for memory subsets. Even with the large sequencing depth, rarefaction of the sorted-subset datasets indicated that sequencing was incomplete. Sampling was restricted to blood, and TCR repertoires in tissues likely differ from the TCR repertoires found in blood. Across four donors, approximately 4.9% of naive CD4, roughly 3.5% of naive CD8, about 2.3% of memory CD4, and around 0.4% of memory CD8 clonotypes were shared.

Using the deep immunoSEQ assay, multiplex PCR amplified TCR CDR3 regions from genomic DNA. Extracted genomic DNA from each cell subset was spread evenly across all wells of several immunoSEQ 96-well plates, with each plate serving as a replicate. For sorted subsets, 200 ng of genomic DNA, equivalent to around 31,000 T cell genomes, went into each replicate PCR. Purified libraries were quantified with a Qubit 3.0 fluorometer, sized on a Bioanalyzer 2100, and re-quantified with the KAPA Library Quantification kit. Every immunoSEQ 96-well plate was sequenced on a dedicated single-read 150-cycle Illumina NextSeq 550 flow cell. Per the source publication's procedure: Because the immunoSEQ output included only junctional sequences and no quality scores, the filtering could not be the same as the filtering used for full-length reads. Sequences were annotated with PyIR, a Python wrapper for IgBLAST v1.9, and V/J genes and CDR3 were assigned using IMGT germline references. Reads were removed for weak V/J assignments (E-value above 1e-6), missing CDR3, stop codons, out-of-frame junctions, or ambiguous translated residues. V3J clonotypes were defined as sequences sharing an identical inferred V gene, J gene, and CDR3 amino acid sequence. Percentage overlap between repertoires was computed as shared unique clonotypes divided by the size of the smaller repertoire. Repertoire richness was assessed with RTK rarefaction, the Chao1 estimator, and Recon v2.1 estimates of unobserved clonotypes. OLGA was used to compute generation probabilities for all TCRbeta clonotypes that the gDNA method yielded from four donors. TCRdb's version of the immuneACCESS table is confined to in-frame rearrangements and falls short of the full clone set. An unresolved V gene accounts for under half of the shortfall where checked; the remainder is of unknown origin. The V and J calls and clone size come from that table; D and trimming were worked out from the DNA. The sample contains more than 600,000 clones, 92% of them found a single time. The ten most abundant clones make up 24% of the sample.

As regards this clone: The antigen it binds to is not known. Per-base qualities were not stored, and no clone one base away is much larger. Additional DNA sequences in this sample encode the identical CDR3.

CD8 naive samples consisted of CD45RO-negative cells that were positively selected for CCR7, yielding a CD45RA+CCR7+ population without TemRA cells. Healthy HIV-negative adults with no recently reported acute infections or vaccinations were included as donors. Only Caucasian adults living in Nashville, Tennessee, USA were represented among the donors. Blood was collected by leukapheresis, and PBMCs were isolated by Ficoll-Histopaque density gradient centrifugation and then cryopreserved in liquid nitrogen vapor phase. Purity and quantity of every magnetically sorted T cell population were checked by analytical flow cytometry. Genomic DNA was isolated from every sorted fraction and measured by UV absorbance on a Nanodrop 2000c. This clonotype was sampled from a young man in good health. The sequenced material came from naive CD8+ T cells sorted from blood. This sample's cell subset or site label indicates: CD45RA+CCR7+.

The DNA sequence reads TGTGCCAGCAGCTTGGACAGGGGGCGTCTCTACGAGCAGTACTTC. It translates as CASSLDRGRLYEQYF. This chain joins TRBV11-2 to TRBJ2-7; 11 bases in the middle match TRBD1. The CDR3, from cysteine to phenylalanine, totals 15 residues. This entry keeps only the CDR3 DNA: 45 bases, framed from base 1. Compared with germline, V lacks 3 bases and J lacks 3 bases; bases without a gene match: 4. From a lookup of the germline V gene, CDR1 and CDR2 are SGHAT and FQNNGV. Supplemented by the reference TRBV11-2 and TRBJ2-7 proteins around the CDR3, the complete variable domain is EAGVAQSPRYKIIEKRQSVAFWCNPISGHATLYWYQQILGQGPKLLIQFQNNGVVDDSQLPKDRFSAERLKGVDSTLKIQPAKLEDSAVYLCASSLDRGRLYEQYFGPGTRLTVT.